This T cell receptor beta chain derives from a study of graft-versus-host responses after intestinal transplantation. Study in general: The study gave all recipients anti-thymocyte globulin induction, then tacrolimus and steroids for two to three years.

Details on this clone: What it recognizes is unknown.

The CDR3 contains 12 residues. Germline lookup yields CDR1 MNHNY and CDR2 SVGAGI (reference sequence). The ends were cut back, 5 bases at V and 13 bases at J, with 17 bases in the middle. Generated by immunoSEQ multiplex PCR, the TCRdb table keeps only in-frame clones and is missing some. The sample lists fewer than 95,000 clones, 85% to 95% occurring once. Study outcomes and limitations: Present in recipient marrow, GvH clones included some that appeared first in ileum or blood.

The TCR was taken from a human donor who received an intestinal transplant. The V call is TRBV6-6, the J call TRBJ1-2, with D perhaps TRBD1 (5 bases). The sample in question was unstimulated CD8+ T cells sorted from spleen or lymph node cells, obtained before intestinal transplant. CDR3 coding DNA: TGTGCCAGCAGTGGGGGGGAAGGGCCGGGCACCTTC. Translated, it gives CASSGGEGPGTF.